This TCR beta chain came from a study of blood T cell repertoires in COVID-19. As for the study in general: Samples came from the United States, Italy and Spain, spanning acute and convalescent COVID-19. T cells, B-cell-depleted T cells, or PBMCs supplied cDNA or gDNA.

The authors' processing: Amplified reference gene primers provided the basis for estimating nucleated cell counts. Libraries were prepared by immunoSEQ multiplex PCR; TCRdb keeps only in-frame clonotypes and omits some of them. V and J calls and clone size are those listed in that table; D and trimming were worked out from the DNA. Found here are some 72,000 clones, over 85% of them singletons; the top ten hold under 6%. From germline, CDR1 is LGHDT and CDR2 YNNKEL (reference sequence). CDR3 length equals 15 residues. The V end was cut by 3 bases, the J end by 5 bases, with 14 bases between. The sequence was collected from a man aged 45-60 years with active COVID-19. This sequence joins TRBV3-1 (or the pseudogene TRBV3-2) and TRBJ2-1, with D tentatively TRBD2 (6 bases). Sequencing was performed on peripheral blood. CDR3 sequence (DNA): TGTGCCAGCAGCCACTTGTGGCGGGGTGACAATGAGCAGTTCTTC. Protein: CASSHLWRGDNEQFF.